The source of this T cell receptor beta chain is a study of blood T cell repertoires in COVID-19 (TCRdb year 2020). Study-wide context: Samples from collaborators originated in the United States, Italy and Spain and spanned both the acute and convalescent phases of COVID-19. The repertoires were made available in a free public database intended to serve as a resource for research on the immune response to SARS-CoV-2. Where HLA class I and class II types were available, the types were taken from metadata supplied by the sample provider, not from assay-based typing. The prospective study material was composed of cDNA or gDNA derived from T cells, B-cell-depleted T cells, or PBMCs. A de-identified subject ID, COVID-19 status, age in years and sex were almost always included in the sample metadata. Samples were obtained from the ongoing ImmuneRACE study (first 160 participants) and from roughly 1,300 subjects provided by 6 global collaborators. Deeply sampled blood TCRbeta repertoires from subjects exposed to, actively infected with, or recovered from COVID-19 were included in the dataset.

With regard to this clone: This receptor's antigen is unknown. No base qualities exist here, and no much larger clone lies one base off it.

Collaborating institutions collected whole blood in K2EDTA tubes following their own protocols. For TCRbeta analysis, collaborators shipped samples in one of three forms: frozen whole blood, isolated PBMCs, or DNA extracted from either of those sample types. TCRbeta CDR3 regions were amplified from genomic DNA using the immunoSEQ Assay, a bias-controlled multiplex PCR. In the source study's methods: Within the assay, amplification of reference gene primers was used to estimate how many nucleated cells each sample contained. Sequence reads were collapsed and filtered to measure the absolute abundance of every unique TCRbeta CDR3 rearrangement. For each sample, productive Simpson clonality was calculated as the square root of Simpson's diversity index over productive rearrangements. The clones in this table, taken by TCRdb from immuneACCESS, are in-frame only. Not every clone is retained; where verified, under half of the shortfall comes from an unresolved V gene, and the cause of the rest is unknown. Clone size and V and J calls were adopted from that table, with D and trimming inferred from the DNA. This sample comprises approximately 200,000 clones, roughly 86% of them detected only once. Less than 3.5% of the sample is held by the ten biggest clonotypes.

The investigation overall reported the following: Clinical and demographic metadata were provided uncurated, with the amount varying by source and participant.

The CDR3, cysteine through phenylalanine, is 14 amino acids long. The kept DNA is CDR3 alone, 42 bases in frame from the first base. As encoded in the germline V gene, CDR1 is MNHEY while CDR2 is SVGAGI. V and J are truncated by 6 bases and 1 base respectively, leaving an intervening sequence of 12 bases. This clonotype originated in a woman under 40 with active or convalescent COVID-19. Sequenced sample: peripheral blood. The chain joins TRBV6-5 to TRBJ1-1; TRBD1 is possibly the D segment (6 matching bases). The CDR3 in this case is CASSTRGANTEAFF. The bases are TGTGCCAGCAGCACCCGGGGGGCGAACACTGAAGCTTTCTTT.